This T cell receptor (beta chain) was recovered during a study of T cells in Graves' hyperthyroidism and ophthalmopathy. This clonotype occurred many times. Its specificity is unknown. Trimming left V 5 bases short and J 1 base short, with 12 bases between. The CDR3 has 14 amino acids. Germline CDR1 reads SGHTA; CDR2 reads FQGNSA. Notes on the study in general: Ophthalmopathy cases were set apart from stable hyperthyroidism by a 13 V-J model.

What was amplified from RNA transcripts were TCR beta CDR3 regions. Using the HTBI primer set, a first-round RT-PCR was run on the TCR CDR3. MiXCR, applied by TCRdb to the multiplex PCR reads, yields one record per CDR3 protein. The sample has roughly 570,000 distinct CDR3 sequences, 15% to 18% seen once. Clinicians diagnosed patients from clinical symptoms, serum thyroxine and TRAb, thyroid ultrasound and orbital computed tomography. The V and J genes are TRBV7-2 and TRBJ2-7; no reliable D call. What was sequenced was blood. This TCR was recovered from a young woman with Graves' hyperthyroidism. CDR3 amino acids: CASSPQASSYEQYF. DNA of the CDR3: TGTGCCAGCAGCCCCCAAGCGTCTTCCTACGAGCAGTACTTC.